This T cell receptor beta chain originates from a study of blood T cell repertoires in COVID-19. The overall study: Donors in the United States, Italy and Spain gave samples during acute or convalescent COVID-19.

The V and J ends lost 0 bases and 6 bases respectively, with 14 bases between them. CDR3 size: 15 residues. Germline-derived CDR1 and CDR2 are LNHNV and YYDKDF (reference sequence). Authors' processing steps: Estimates of nucleated cell counts were drawn from the amplification of reference gene primers. Clones were sequenced by immunoSEQ multiplex PCR, and TCRdb holds only the in-frame ones, with some missing. The DNA gave D and trimming, while V, J and clone size come from that table. Among roughly 66,000 clones listed, 82% were seen once. This sequence originates from a man in his 60s with acute or convalescent COVID-19. V gene TRBV15 combines with J gene TRBJ1-1, with unresolved D. The material sequenced was peripheral blood. The CDR3 loop reads CATSREVGLTAEAFF. The CDR3 DNA reads as TGTGCCACCAGCAGAGAGGTTGGGCTCACCGCTGAAGCTTTCTTT. Complete variable domain (other parts from reference TRBV15 and TRBJ1-1): DAMVIQNPRYQVTQFGKPVTLSCSQTLNHNVMYWYQQKSSQAPKLLFHYYDKDFNNEADTPDNFQSRRPNTSFCFLDIRSPGLGDTAMYLCATSREVGLTAEAFFGQGTRLTVV.